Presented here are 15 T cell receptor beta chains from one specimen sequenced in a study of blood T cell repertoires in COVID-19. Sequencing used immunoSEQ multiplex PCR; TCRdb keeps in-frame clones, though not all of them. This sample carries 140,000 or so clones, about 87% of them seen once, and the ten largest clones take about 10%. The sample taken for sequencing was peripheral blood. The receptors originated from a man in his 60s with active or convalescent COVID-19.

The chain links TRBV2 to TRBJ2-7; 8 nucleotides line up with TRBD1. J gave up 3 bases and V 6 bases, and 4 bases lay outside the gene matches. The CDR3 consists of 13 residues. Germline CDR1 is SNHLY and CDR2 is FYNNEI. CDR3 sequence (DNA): TGTGCCAGCAGCTTCGACAGGGGCTACGAGCAGTACTTC. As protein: CASSFDRGYEQYF.

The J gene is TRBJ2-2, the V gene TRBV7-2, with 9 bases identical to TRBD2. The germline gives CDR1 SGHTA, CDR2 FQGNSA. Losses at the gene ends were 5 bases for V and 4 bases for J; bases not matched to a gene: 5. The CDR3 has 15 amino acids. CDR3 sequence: CASSPGLAGTGELFF. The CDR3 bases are TGTGCCAGCAGCCCGGGACTAGCTGGCACCGGGGAGCTGTTTTTT.

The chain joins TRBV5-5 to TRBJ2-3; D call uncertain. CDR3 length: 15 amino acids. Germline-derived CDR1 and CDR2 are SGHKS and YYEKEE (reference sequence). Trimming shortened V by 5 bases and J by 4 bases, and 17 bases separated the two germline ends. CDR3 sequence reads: CASRSALVPPDTQYF. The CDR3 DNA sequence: TGTGCCAGCAGGAGCGCTCTGGTTCCCCCAGATACGCAGTATTTT. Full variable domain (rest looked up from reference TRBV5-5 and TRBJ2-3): DAGVTQSPTHLIKTRGQQVTLRCSPISGHKSVSWYQQVLGQGPQFIFQYYEKEERGRGNFPDRFSARQFPNYSSELNVNALLLGDSALYLCASRSALVPPDTQYFGPGTRLTVL.

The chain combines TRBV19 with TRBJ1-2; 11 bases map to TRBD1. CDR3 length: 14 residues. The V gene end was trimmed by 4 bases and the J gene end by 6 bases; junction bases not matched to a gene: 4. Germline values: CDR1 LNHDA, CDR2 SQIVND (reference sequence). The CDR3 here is CASSRDRGAHGYTF. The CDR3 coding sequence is TGTGCCAGTAGTAGGGACAGGGGGGCCCATGGCTACACCTTC. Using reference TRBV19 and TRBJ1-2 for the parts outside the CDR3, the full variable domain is DGGITQSPKYLFRKEGQNVTLSCEQNLNHDAMYWYRQDPGQGLRLIYYSQIVNDFQKGDIAEGYSVSREKKESFPLTVTSAQKNPTAFYLCASSRDRGAHGYTFGSGTRLTVV.

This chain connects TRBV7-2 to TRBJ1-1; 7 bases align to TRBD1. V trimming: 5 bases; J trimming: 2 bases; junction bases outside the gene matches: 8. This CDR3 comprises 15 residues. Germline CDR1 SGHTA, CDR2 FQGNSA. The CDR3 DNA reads TGTGCCAGCAGCCCAGACAGGGTTTCCAACACTGAAGCTTTCTTT. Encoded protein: CASSPDRVSNTEAFF.

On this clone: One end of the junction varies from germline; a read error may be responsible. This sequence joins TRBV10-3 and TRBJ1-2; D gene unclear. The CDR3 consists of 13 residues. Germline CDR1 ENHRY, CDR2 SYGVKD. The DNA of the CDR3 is TGTGCCATCAATGAGGGATCAGCGAACGGCTACACCTTC. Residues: CAINEGSANGYTF.

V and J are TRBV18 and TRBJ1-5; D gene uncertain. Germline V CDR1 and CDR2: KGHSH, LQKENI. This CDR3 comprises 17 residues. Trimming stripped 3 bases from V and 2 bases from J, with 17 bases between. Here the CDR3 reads CASSPDLILGGNQPQHF. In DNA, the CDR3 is TGTGCCAGCTCACCGGACTTGATTTTGGGCGGCAATCAGCCCCAGCATTTT. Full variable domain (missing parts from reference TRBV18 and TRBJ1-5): NAGVMQNPRHLVRRRGQEARLRCSPMKGHSHVYWYRQLPEEGLKFMVYLQKENIIDESGMPKERFSAEFPKEGPSILRIQQVVRGDSAAYFCASSPDLILGGNQPQHFGDGTRLSIL.

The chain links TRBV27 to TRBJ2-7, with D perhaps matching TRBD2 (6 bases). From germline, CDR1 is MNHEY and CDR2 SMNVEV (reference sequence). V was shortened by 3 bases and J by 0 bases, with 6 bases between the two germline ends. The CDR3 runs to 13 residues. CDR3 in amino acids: CASSLTSSYEQYF. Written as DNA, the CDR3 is TGTGCCAGCAGTTTGACTAGCTCCTACGAGCAGTACTTC.

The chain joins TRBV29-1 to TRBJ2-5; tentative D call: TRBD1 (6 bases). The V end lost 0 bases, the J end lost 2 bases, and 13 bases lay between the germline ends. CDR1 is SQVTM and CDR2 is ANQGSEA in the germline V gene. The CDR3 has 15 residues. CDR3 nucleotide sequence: TGCAGCGTTGAAGATCGAGGGACACCGCAAGAGACCCAGTACTTC. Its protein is CSVEDRGTPQETQYF.

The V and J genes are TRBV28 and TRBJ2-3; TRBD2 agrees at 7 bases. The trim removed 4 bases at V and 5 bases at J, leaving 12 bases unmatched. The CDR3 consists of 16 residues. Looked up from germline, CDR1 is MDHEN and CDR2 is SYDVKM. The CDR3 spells CASSSSGVGKKDTQYF. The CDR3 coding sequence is TGTGCCAGCAGTTCAAGCGGGGTTGGGAAAAAAGATACGCAGTATTTT.

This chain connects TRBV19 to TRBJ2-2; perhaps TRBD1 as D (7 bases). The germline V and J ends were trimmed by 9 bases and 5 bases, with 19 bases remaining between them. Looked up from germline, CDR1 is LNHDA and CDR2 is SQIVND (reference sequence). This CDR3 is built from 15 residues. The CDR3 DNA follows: TGTGCCAGCAGGGGGAGGAGACAAAGGACCGGGGAGCTGTTTTTT. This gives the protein CASRGRRQRTGELFF.

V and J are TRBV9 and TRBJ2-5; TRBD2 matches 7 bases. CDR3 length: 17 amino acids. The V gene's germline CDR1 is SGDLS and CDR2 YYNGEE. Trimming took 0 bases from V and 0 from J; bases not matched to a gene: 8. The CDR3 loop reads CASSVEPSGTYQETQYF. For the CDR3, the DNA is TGTGCCAGCAGCGTAGAGCCCAGCGGGACCTACCAAGAGACCCAGTACTTC.

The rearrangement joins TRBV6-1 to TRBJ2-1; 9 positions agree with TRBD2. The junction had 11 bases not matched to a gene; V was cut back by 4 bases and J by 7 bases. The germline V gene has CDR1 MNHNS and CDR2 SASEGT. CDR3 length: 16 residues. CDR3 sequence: CASSAPTSGRRNEQFF. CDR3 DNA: TGTGCCAGCAGTGCCCCAACGAGCGGGAGGCGAAATGAGCAGTTCTTC.

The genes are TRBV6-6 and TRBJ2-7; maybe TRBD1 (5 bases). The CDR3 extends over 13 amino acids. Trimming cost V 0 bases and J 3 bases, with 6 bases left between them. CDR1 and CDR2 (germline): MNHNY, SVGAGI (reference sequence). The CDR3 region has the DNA TGTGCCAGCAGTTACTCGACAGTCTACGAGCAGTACTTC. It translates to CASSYSTVYEQYF.

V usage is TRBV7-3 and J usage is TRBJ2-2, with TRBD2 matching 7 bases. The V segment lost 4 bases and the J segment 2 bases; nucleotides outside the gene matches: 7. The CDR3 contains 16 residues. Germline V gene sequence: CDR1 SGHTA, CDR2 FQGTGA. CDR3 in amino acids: CASSSRDYLNTGELFF. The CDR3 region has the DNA TGTGCCAGCAGCTCCCGGGACTACCTAAACACCGGGGAGCTGTTTTTT.